Below, 2 T cell receptor beta chains from the same sample are listed, as sequenced in a study of T cells in Graves' hyperthyroidism and ophthalmopathy. TCR beta CDR3 sequences were amplified from RNA transcripts. First-round RT-PCR of the TCR CDR3 relied on the HTBI primer set. TCRdb reanalysed the multiplex PCR reads using MiXCR and keeps one entry per CDR3 protein. Of hundreds of thousands of distinct CDR3 sequences listed, around 39% are singletons. The sample comprised blood. Receptors were obtained from a man between 18 and 29 years old with Graves' hyperthyroidism.

This clonotype came up many times. This chain links TRBV2 with TRBJ2-7; D remains unclear. CDR1 SNHLY and CDR2 FYNNEI come from the germline V gene. Trimming removed 8 bases at V and 3 bases at J, with 11 bases between. The CDR3 is 12 amino acids. DNA for the CDR3: TGTGCCAGCTCGGTCCGTTTCTACGAGCAGTACTTC. It specifies CASSVRFYEQYF.

CDR3 region: CAISEGESGANVLTF. Here the CDR3 DNA reads TGTGCCATCAGTGAAGGGGAGTCTGGGGCCAACGTCCTGACTTTC. The chain joins TRBV10-3 to TRBJ2-6; either TRBD1 or TRBD2 may supply D (5 bases each). The CDR3 spans 15 residues. V was shortened by 3 bases and J by 1 base, with 7 bases between the two germline ends. The germline V gene encodes CDR1 ENHRY and CDR2 SYGVKD.